These 22 T cell receptor beta chains were sequenced from one sample in a study of cytomegalovirus exposure and HLA in healthy donors. The PCR used 60 Vbeta and 13 Jbeta primers. Here immunoSEQ multiplex PCR was the method, and the copy in TCRdb shows in-frame clones only, minus some. The repertoire holds over 150,000 clones, with less than 80% as singletons. Sequenced input: PBMCs. These receptors all come from a man aged 25-40 years in good health and CMV-seronegative.

In regard to this clone: At one of its ends the junction is not consistent with the germline gene, which may arise from a read error. The genes are TRBV7-9 and TRBJ2-3; D is unclear. The CDR3 has 11 amino acids. CDR1 is SEHNR and CDR2 is FQNEAQ in the germline V gene (reference sequence). The chain's CDR3 is CSSSLSDTQYF. The DNA of the CDR3 is TGTTCCAGCAGCCTGTCAGATACGCAGTATTTT.

The chain is built from TRBV18 and TRBJ2-2; D may be TRBD1 (6 bases). The CDR3 loop spans 17 amino acids. The germline CDR1 and CDR2 sequences are KGHSH and LQKENI. With 1 base removed from V and 0 bases from J, the gap between germline ends came to 12 bases. CDR3 loop: CASSPLLGQTNTGELFF. The CDR3 DNA sequence: TGTGCCAGCTCACCACTTCTTGGACAGACGAACACCGGGGAGCTGTTTTTT.

This clone has a single count. Additional DNA sequences in this sample encode the identical CDR3. The chain joins TRBV18 to TRBJ2-7; 11 bases fit TRBD1. The CDR3 is made up of 14 amino acids. Germline CDR1 and CDR2: KGHSH and LQKENI. V gave up 3 bases and J gave up 2 bases; unmatched junction bases: 0. The CDR3 DNA reads as TGTGCCAGCTCACCGGACAGGGGGCCCTACGAGCAGTACTTC. Protein sequence: CASSPDRGPYEQYF.

V is TRBV6-5 and J is TRBJ2-2, with D maybe TRBD2 (5 bases). Germline loops: CDR1 MNHEY, CDR2 SVGAGI. CDR3 length: 12 amino acids. V was trimmed by 6 bases and J by 5 bases, leaving 7 bases between them. CDR3 DNA sequence: TGTGCCAGCAGGCGGGTTACCGGGGAGCTGTTTTTT. Translation: CASRRVTGELFF.

This chain uses TRBV6-1 with TRBJ1-1; weak D call: TRBD1 (5 bases). The CDR3 contains 13 residues. V lost 5 bases, J lost 3 bases, and 10 bases lay in between. Germline lookup yields CDR1 MNHNS and CDR2 SASEGT. The CDR3 region has the DNA TGTGCCAGCAGTCCCCGGGGGGACACTGAAGCTTTCTTT. It specifies CASSPRGDTEAFF.

This clone was seen only a few times. The chain is built from TRBV2 and TRBJ2-1; D is unresolved. Trimming left V 5 bases short and J 5 bases short, with 13 bases between. The CDR3 contains 14 residues. Looked up from germline, CDR1 is SNHLY and CDR2 is FYNNEI. CDR3 residues: CASSPKSIDNEQFF. DNA of the CDR3: TGTGCCAGCAGTCCAAAGAGTATAGACAATGAGCAGTTCTTC.

The chain is built from TRBV5-1 and TRBJ2-1; TRBD1 agrees at 9 bases. Germline trimming cut 3 bases from V and 7 bases from J; bases unmatched to any gene: 8. The CDR3 consists of 15 residues. Looked up from germline, CDR1 is SGHRS and CDR2 is YFSETQ. As DNA, the CDR3 is TGCGCCAGCAGCTCTTTGGACAGGGGTGGGAATGAGCAGTTCTTC. Amino acid sequence: CASSSLDRGGNEQFF.

The chain joins TRBV5-1 to TRBJ2-1; the D is unclear. Trimming took off 3 bases at V and 3 bases at J, with 7 bases between the two ends. The CDR3 has 13 residues. CDR1 is SGHRS, CDR2 YFSETQ, per germline. CDR3 sequence: CASSSNYYNEQFF. The CDR3 DNA reads TGCGCCAGCAGCTCGAACTACTACAATGAGCAGTTCTTC.

The chain is built from TRBV7-2 and TRBJ1-1; maybe TRBD1 (5 bases). The germline V and J ends were trimmed by 7 bases and 0 bases, with 12 bases remaining between them. This CDR3 contains 14 residues. Germline V lookup: CDR1 SGHTA, CDR2 FQGNSA. CDR3 coding DNA: TGTGCCAGCAAAACCGACAGCTTGAACACTGAAGCTTTCTTT. It yields the protein CASKTDSLNTEAFF.

V gene TRBV5-1 combines with J gene TRBJ1-5; D is uncertain. Germline CDR1 reads SGHRS; CDR2 reads YFSETQ. There are 14 residues in the CDR3. Trimming cost V 0 bases and J 7 bases, with 11 bases left between them. The CDR3 is CASSLGRGNQPQHF. The CDR3 DNA reads as TGCGCCAGCAGCTTGGGGCGGGGAAACCAGCCCCAGCATTTT. Complete variable domain (other parts from reference TRBV5-1 and TRBJ1-5): KAGVTQTPRYLIKTRGQQVTLSCSPISGHRSVSWYQQTPGQGLQFLFEYFSETQRNKGNFPGRFSGRQFSNSRSEMNVSTLELGDSALYLCASSLGRGNQPQHFGDGTRLSIL.

This rearrangement joins TRBV6-1 to TRBJ1-5, with 8 bases identical to TRBD1. This CDR3 spans 15 amino acids. The germline V gene encodes CDR1 MNHNS and CDR2 SASEGT. J was trimmed by 3 bases and V by 6 bases; bases with no gene match: 7. The CDR3 bases are TGTGCCAGCAGCGCGGACAGGGCCCTCAATCAGCCCCAGCATTTT. It specifies CASSADRALNQPQHF.

The J gene is TRBJ2-1, the V gene TRBV19, with 7 bases fitting TRBD2. The V gene's germline CDR1 is LNHDA and CDR2 SQIVND (reference sequence). There are 18 residues in the CDR3. V was clipped by 1 base and J by 13 bases; unmatched bases: 22. CDR3 sequence reads: CASSIGGSLIISGGPQFF. The CDR3 DNA is TGTGCCAGTAGTATAGGTGGTAGCCTCATTATCTCGGGGGGACCTCAGTTCTTC.

This chain links TRBV4-3 with TRBJ1-1; D not certain. CDR1 and CDR2 (germline): LGHNA, YSLEER. Trimming pared 0 bases from V and 0 bases from J, leaving 14 bases between. The CDR3 is 17 amino acids. Here the CDR3 DNA reads TGCGCCAGCAGCCAAGATAAGACGGACTACATGAACACTGAAGCTTTCTTT. Its translation: CASSQDKTDYMNTEAFF.

This clone showed up just a few times. The V and J genes are TRBV9 and TRBJ1-1; TRBD1 aligns across 9 bases. V was clipped by 5 bases and J by 8 bases; unmatched bases: 10. This CDR3 spans 14 amino acids. Germline CDR1 and CDR2: SGDLS and YYNGEE. The CDR3 DNA reads as TGTGCCAGCAGTGATAGCCCCGGGACAGGGGAAGCTTTCTTT. It is translated as CASSDSPGTGEAFF.

The count of this clone is one. The J gene is TRBJ1-1, the V gene TRBV6-1; D may be TRBD1 (5 bases). Germline V gene data show CDR1 as MNHNS and CDR2 as SASEGT. The V gene lost 7 bases and the J gene lost 1 base, with 10 bases spanning the gap. The CDR3 runs to 13 residues. CDR3 in amino acids: CASTITGNTEAFF. Written as DNA, the CDR3 is TGTGCCAGCACCATAACAGGGAACACTGAAGCTTTCTTT.

This rearrangement joins TRBV2 to TRBJ1-5, with D possibly matching TRBD1 (5 bases). Trimming took off 6 bases at V and 0 bases at J, with 12 bases between the two ends. The CDR3 extends over 15 amino acids. Germline V gene sequence: CDR1 SNHLY, CDR2 FYNNEI. DNA for the CDR3: TGTGCCAGCAGAGAGACGACAGCTAGCAATCAGCCCCAGCATTTT. Amino acid sequence: CASRETTASNQPQHF. Full variable domain (missing parts from reference TRBV2 and TRBJ1-5): EPEVTQTPSHQVTQMGQEVILRCVPISNHLYFYWYRQILGQKVEFLVSFYNNEISEKSEIFDDQFSVERPDGSNFTLKIRSTKLEDSAMYFCASRETTASNQPQHFGDGTRLSIL.

This chain uses TRBV4-3 with TRBJ2-7, with D perhaps matching TRBD1 (6 bases). Germline V gene sequence: CDR1 LGHNA, CDR2 YSLEER. The CDR3 covers 16 residues. Trimming removed 0 bases from V and 6 bases from J, with 18 bases in between. Here the CDR3 DNA reads TGCGCCAGCAGCCAAGATTTGGGGACACGAGTAGCCGAGCAGTACTTC. This codes for CASSQDLGTRVAEQYF.

The chain has TRBV6-6 and TRBJ1-5, with D possibly being TRBD1 (6 bases). The CDR3 length is 14 residues. CDR1 MNHNY and CDR2 SVGAGI come from the germline V gene (reference sequence). The germline V and J ends were trimmed by 5 bases and 6 bases, with 14 bases remaining between them. The CDR3 DNA follows: TGTGCCAGCAGTGAGAGGGCGGGGGCTCAGCCCCAGCATTTT. This codes for CASSERAGAQPQHF.

The chain combines TRBV7-2 with TRBJ1-5; TRBD1 matches at 9 bases. CDR3 length: 15 residues. Losses at the gene ends were 5 bases for V and 2 bases for J; bases not matched to a gene: 4. Germline-derived CDR1 and CDR2 are SGHTA and FQGNSA. CDR3 DNA sequence: TGTGCCAGCAGCCCGACAGGGGGAGGCAATCAGCCCCAGCATTTT. It encodes CASSPTGGGNQPQHF.

The rearrangement uses TRBV30 and TRBJ1-2, with 10 bases lining up with TRBD1. With 0 bases clipped from V and 3 bases from J, the junction kept 4 bases outside the gene matches. The CDR3 consists of 15 residues. Per germline, CDR1 GTSNPN and CDR2 SVGIG (reference sequence). The chain's CDR3 is CAWSVRQGAYYGYTF. The CDR3 coding sequence is TGTGCCTGGAGTGTACGACAGGGGGCCTACTATGGCTACACCTTC.

CDR3 coding DNA: TGCGCCAGCAGCCAAGAAAACCTAGCGGGATTCAAAAACATTCAGTACTTC. Translating it yields CASSQENLAGFKNIQYF. The chain links TRBV4-1 to TRBJ2-4, with 9 nucleotides matching TRBD2. Germline values: CDR1 MGHRA, CDR2 YSYEKL. The CDR3 has 17 residues. Trimming cost V 0 bases and J 3 bases; bases outside gene matches: 6.

The V and J genes are TRBV28 and TRBJ2-7, with 11 bases aligning to TRBD2. V trimming: 7 bases; J trimming: 2 bases; junction bases outside the gene matches: 7. CDR3 size: 15 residues. The germline V gene encodes CDR1 MDHEN and CDR2 SYDVKM. The CDR3 spells CASTTGTSGTYEQYF. CDR3 nucleotide sequence: TGTGCCAGCACTACGGGGACTAGCGGTACCTACGAGCAGTACTTC.